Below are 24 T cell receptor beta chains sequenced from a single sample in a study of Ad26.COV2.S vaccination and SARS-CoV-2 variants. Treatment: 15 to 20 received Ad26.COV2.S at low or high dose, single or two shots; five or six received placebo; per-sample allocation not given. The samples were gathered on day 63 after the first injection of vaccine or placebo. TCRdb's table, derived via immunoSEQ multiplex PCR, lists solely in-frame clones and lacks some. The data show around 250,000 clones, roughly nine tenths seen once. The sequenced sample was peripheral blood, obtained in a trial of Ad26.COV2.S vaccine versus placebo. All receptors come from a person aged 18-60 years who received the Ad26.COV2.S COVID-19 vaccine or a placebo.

CDR3 in DNA: TGTGCCACCAGTGGGGCGGGTCGGGATACGCAGTATTTT. Translated, it gives CATSGAGRDTQYF. The chain is built from TRBV24-1 and TRBJ2-3; maybe TRBD2 (5 bases). V was trimmed by 5 bases and J by 6 bases, leaving 11 bases between them. CDR3 length: 13 amino acids. The V gene's germline CDR1 is KGHDR and CDR2 SFDVKD.

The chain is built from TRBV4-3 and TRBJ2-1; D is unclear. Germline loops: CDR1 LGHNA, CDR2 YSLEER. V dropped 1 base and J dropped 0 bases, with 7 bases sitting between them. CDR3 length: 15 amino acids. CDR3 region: CASSQGSSSYNEQFF. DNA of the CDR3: TGCGCCAGCAGCCAAGGCTCCAGCTCCTACAATGAGCAGTTCTTC.

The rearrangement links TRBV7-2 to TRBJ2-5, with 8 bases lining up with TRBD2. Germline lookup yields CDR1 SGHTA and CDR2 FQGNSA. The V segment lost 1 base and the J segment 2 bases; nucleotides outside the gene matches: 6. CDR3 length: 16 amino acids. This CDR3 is CASSLGIAGLQETQYF. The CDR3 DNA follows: TGTGCCAGCAGCTTAGGTATAGCGGGGCTACAAGAGACCCAGTACTTC.

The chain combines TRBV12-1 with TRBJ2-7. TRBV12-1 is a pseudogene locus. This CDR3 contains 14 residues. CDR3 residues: CASSSLPPTYEQYV. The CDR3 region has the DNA TGTGCCAGCAGCTCCCTCCCCCCCACCTACGAGCAGTACGTC.

DNA for the CDR3: TGTGCCAGCAGCGTAAGGGGACAGGGACTTTATGGCTACACCTTC. As protein: CASSVRGQGLYGYTF. The chain joins TRBV9 to TRBJ1-2; 9 nucleotides align to TRBD1. J lost 5 bases, V lost 1 base, and 6 bases had no gene match. Germline CDR1 reads SGDLS; CDR2 reads YYNGEE. This CDR3 has 15 residues.

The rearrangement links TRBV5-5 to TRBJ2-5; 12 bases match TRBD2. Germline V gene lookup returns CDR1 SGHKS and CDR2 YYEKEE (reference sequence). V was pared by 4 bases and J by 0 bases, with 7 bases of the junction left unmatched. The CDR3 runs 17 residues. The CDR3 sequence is CASSPLAGGLYQETQYF. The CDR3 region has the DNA TGTGCCAGCAGCCCCCTAGCGGGGGGGTTGTACCAAGAGACCCAGTACTTC.

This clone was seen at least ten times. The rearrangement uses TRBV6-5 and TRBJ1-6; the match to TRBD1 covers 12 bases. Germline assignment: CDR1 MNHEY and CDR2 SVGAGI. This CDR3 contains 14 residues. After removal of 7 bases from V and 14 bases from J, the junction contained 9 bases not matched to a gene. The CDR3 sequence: CASKGGTGGESLHF. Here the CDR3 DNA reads TGTGCCAGCAAAGGAGGGACAGGGGGCGAATCCCTCCACTTT.

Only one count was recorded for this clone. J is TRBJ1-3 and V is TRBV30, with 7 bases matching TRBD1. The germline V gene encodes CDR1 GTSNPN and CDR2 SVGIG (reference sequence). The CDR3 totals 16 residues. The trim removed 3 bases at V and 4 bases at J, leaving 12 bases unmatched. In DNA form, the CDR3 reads TGTGCCTGGAGGGAGCCGGGACAGAGAGCCGGAAACACCATATATTTT. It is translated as CAWREPGQRAGNTIYF.

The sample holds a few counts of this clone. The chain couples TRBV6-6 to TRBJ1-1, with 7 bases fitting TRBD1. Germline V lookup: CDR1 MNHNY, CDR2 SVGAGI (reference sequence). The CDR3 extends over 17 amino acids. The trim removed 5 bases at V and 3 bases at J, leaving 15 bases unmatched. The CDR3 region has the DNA TGTGCCAGCAGTCCACTCGGGGCGTCTGACAGGGACACTGAAGCTTTCTTT. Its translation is CASSPLGASDRDTEAFF.

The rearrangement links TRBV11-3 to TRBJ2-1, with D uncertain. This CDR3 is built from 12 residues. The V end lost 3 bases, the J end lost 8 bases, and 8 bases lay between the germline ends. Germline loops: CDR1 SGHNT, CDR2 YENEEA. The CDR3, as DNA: TGTGCCAGCAGCTTTAGTGAAGATGAGCAGTTCTTC. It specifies CASSFSEDEQFF.

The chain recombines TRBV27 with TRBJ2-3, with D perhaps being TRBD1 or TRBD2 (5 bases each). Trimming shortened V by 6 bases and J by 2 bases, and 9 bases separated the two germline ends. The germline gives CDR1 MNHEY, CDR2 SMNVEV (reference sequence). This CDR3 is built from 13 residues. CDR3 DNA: TGTGCCAGCAGGTGGGGGAACACAGATACGCAGTATTTT. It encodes CASRWGNTDTQYF.

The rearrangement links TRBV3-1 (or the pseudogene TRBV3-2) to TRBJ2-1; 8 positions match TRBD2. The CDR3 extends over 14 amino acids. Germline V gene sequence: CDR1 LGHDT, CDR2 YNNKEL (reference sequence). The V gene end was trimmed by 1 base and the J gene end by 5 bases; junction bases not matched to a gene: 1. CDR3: CASSQALADNEQFF. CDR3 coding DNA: TGTGCCAGCAGCCAAGCACTAGCGGACAATGAGCAGTTCTTC.

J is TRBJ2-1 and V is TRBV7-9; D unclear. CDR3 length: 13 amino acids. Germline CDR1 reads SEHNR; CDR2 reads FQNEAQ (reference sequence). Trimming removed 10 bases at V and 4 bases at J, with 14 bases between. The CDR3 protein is CATAPGRYNEQFF. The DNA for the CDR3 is TGTGCCACCGCTCCCGGGCGGTACAATGAGCAGTTCTTC.

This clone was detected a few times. The CDR3 is CASSPGGAGNEQFF. The CDR3 nucleotides are TGTGCCAGCAGCCCGGGAGGGGCGGGCAATGAGCAGTTCTTC. The V and J genes are TRBV6-4 and TRBJ2-1; TRBD2 aligns across 8 bases. The CDR3 is made up of 14 amino acids. With V trimmed by 6 bases and J by 6 bases, 7 bases remained unmatched. Germline loops: CDR1 MRHNA, CDR2 SNTAGT.

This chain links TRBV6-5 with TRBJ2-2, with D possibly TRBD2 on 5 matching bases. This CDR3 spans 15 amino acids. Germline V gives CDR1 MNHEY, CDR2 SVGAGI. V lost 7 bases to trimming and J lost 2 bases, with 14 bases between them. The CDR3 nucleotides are TGTGCCAGCACCGCATCGAGCGGAAACACCGGGGAGCTGTTTTTT. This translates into CASTASSGNTGELFF.

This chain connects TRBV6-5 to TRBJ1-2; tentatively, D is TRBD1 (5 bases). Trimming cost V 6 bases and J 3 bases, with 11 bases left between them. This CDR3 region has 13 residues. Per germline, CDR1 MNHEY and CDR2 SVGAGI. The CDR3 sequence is CASSGTEDYGYTF. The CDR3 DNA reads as TGTGCCAGCAGCGGGACGGAAGACTATGGCTACACCTTC.

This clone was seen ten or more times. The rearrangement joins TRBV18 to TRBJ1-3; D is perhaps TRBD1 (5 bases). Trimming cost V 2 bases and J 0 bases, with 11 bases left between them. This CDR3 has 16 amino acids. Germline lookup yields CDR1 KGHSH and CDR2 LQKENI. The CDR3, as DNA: TGTGCCAGCTCACCAGGGGCCTGGTCCTCTGGAAACACCATATATTTT. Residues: CASSPGAWSSGNTIYF. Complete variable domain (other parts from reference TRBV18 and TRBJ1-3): NAGVMQNPRHLVRRRGQEARLRCSPMKGHSHVYWYRQLPEEGLKFMVYLQKENIIDESGMPKERFSAEFPKEGPSILRIQQVVRGDSAAYFCASSPGAWSSGNTIYFGEGSWLTVV.

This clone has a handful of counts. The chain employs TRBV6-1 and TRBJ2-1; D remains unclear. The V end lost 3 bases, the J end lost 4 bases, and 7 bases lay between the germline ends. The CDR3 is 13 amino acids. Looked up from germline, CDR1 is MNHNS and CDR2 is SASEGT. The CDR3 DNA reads TGTGCCAGCAGTGAGGCAGATTACAATGAGCAGTTCTTC. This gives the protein CASSEADYNEQFF.

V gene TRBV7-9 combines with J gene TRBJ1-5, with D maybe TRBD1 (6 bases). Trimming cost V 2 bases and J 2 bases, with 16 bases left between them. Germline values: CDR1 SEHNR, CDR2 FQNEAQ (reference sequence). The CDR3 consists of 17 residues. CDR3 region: CASSLFPGGRGNQPQHF. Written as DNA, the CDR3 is TGTGCCAGCAGCTTATTCCCCGGGGGCCGGGGCAATCAGCCCCAGCATTTT.

The CDR3 region is CASSETQEGSPLHF. For the CDR3, the DNA is TGTGCCAGCAGTGAGACTCAGGAGGGGTCACCCCTCCACTTT. The chain links TRBV6-1 to TRBJ1-6, with a possible D match to TRBD1 (5 bases). The V end was cut by 3 bases, the J end by 10 bases, with 13 bases between. The CDR3 spans 14 residues. Looked up from germline, CDR1 is MNHNS and CDR2 is SASEGT.

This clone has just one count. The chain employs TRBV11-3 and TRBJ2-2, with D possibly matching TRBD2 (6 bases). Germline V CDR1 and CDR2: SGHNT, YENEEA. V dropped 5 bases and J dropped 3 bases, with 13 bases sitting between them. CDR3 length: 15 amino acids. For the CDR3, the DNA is TGTGCCAGCAGCCGAGCGGCGGGGCACACCGGGGAGCTGTTTTTT. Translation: CASSRAAGHTGELFF. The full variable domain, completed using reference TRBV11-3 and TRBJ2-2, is EAGVVQSPRYKIIEKKQPVAFWCNPISGHNTLYWYLQNLGQGPELLIRYENEEAVDDSQLPKDRFSAERLKGVDSTLKIQPAELGDSAVYLCASSRAAGHTGELFFGEGSRLTVL.

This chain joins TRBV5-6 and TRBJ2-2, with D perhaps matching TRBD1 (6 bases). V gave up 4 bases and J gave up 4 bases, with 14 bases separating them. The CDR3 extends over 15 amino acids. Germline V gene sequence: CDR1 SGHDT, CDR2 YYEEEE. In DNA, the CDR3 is TGTGCCAGCAGCCTACAGGGAATCGGCACCGGGGAGCTGTTTTTT. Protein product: CASSLQGIGTGELFF. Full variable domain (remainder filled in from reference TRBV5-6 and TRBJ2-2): DAGVTQSPTHLIKTRGQQVTLRCSPKSGHDTVSWYQQALGQGPQFIFQYYEEEERQRGNFPDRFSGHQFPNYSSELNVNALLLGDSALYLCASSLQGIGTGELFFGEGSRLTVL.

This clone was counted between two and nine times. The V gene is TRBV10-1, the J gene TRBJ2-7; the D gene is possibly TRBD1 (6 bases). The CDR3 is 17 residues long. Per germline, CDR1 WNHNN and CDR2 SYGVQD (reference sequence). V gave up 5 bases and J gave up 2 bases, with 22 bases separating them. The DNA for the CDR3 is TGCGCCAGCAGTCTAGTCCCAGTACAGGGTCCTACCTACGAGCAGTACGTC. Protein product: CASSLVPVQGPTYEQYV.

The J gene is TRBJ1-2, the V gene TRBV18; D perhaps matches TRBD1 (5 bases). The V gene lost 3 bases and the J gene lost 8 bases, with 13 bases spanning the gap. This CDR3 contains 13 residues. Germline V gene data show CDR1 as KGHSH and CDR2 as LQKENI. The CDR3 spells CASSPPAGHGYTF. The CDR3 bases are TGTGCCAGCTCACCTCCGGCGGGGCACGGCTACACCTTC.